These T cell receptor beta chains were read from a single sample in a study of blood T cell repertoires in COVID-19. Measured with immunoSEQ multiplex PCR; TCRdb has only the in-frame clones, and not every one. The sample yields about 200,000 clones, roughly 80% seen once. Specimen: peripheral blood. These receptors were obtained from an elderly woman with acute or convalescent COVID-19. Both conserved end residues are part of each CDR3. D genes are given only for firm matches. A row's size may be missing; if present it is once, few, many or a size class.

V,D,J,size,CDR3,DNA
TRBV7-3,TRBD2,TRBJ2-1,NA,CASSSPGLAGAYSYNEQFF,TGTGCCAGCAGCTCGCCGGGACTAGCGGGGGCTTACTCCTACAATGAGCAGTTCTTC
TRBV7-9,NA,TRBJ1-2,NA,CASSSSDRSYGGYTF,TGTGCCAGCAGCTCGAGTGACAGGTCCTATGGGGGCTACACCTTC
TRBV5-1,TRBD1,TRBJ2-3,once,CASSPYLGQGGNTDTQYF,TGCGCCAGCAGCCCTTACCTAGGACAGGGGGGAAACACAGATACGCAGTATTTT
TRBV11-3,TRBD1,TRBJ2-1,NA,CASGQGSYNEQFF,TGTGCCAGCGGACAGGGTTCCTACAATGAGCAGTTCTTC
TRBV28,NA,TRBJ2-1,NA,CASREGRSVYNEQFF,TGTGCCAGCAGGGAGGGGAGAAGCGTCTACAATGAGCAGTTCTTC
TRBV4-3,NA,TRBJ2-7,NA,CASSQFAGRYEQYF,TGCGCCAGCAGCCAATTCGCAGGCCGCTACGAGCAGTACTTC
TRBV7-9,TRBD2,TRBJ2-3,NA,CASSLEGGSADTQYF,TGTGCCAGCAGCTTAGAGGGCGGGAGTGCAGATACGCAGTATTTT
TRBV15,NA,TRBJ2-1,once,CATSRGQGYNEQFF,TGTGCCACCAGCAGAGGGCAGGGGTACAATGAGCAGTTCTTC
TRBV28,TRBD2,TRBJ2-7,few,CASSPPGGGEQYF,TGTGCCAGCAGTCCCCCGGGGGGGGGAGAGCAGTACTTC
TRBV9,NA,TRBJ1-3,once,CASSREEGHSGNTIYF,TGTGCCAGCAGCAGAGAGGAGGGGCACTCTGGAAACACCATATATTTT
TRBV10-3,NA,TRBJ2-1,NA,CAIIKTRLGGNEQFF,TGTGCCATCATCAAGACCCGGCTTGGAGGCAATGAGCAGTTCTTC
TRBV5-1,NA,TRBJ2-7,few,CASSLEGTLSYEQYF,TGCGCCAGCAGCTTGGAAGGGACACTCTCCTACGAGCAGTACTTC
TRBV28,TRBD2,TRBJ2-7,NA,CASSLYGEGSSYEQYF,TGTGCCAGCAGTTTATACGGGGAGGGGAGCTCCTACGAGCAGTACTTC